Following are 28 T cell receptor beta chains from one sample sequenced in a study of cytomegalovirus exposure and HLA in healthy donors. Here immunoSEQ multiplex PCR was the method, and the copy in TCRdb shows in-frame clones only, minus some. Here the sample spans roughly 190,000 clones, 86% being singletons. Sequencing used PBMCs. All receptors derive from a young man in good health and CMV-seropositive.

This clone is a singleton in its sample. The missing conserved phenylalanine or tryptophan at the end of this CDR3 makes a read error likely. The DNA is omitted, as the CDR3 cannot be located on it reliably, and the CDR3 follows TCRdb's listing. The chain is built from TRBV6-5 and TRBJ1-1. The CDR3 is 9 amino acids long, termini counted. The V gene's germline CDR1 is MNHEY and CDR2 SVGAGI. The CDR3: CASSYSGGV.

The chain uses TRBV5-1 and TRBJ1-1; perhaps TRBD1 as D (5 bases). Per germline, CDR1 SGHRS and CDR2 YFSETQ. The CDR3 covers 14 residues. The V gene lost 0 bases and the J gene lost 1 base, with 7 bases spanning the gap. The CDR3 DNA reads as TGCGCCAGCAGCTTGGCCAGGGAGAACACTGAAGCTTTCTTT. Encoded protein: CASSLARENTEAFF.

The J gene is TRBJ2-5, the V gene TRBV5-4; D is ambiguous. V was clipped by 4 bases and J by 0 bases, with 10 bases between them. This CDR3 region has 14 residues. Looked up from germline, CDR1 is SGHNT and CDR2 is YYREEE (reference sequence). This chain's CDR3 is CASSVGSNQETQYF. The DNA for the CDR3 is TGTGCCAGCAGCGTTGGCAGCAACCAAGAGACCCAGTACTTC. Together with reference TRBV5-4 and TRBJ2-5, the CDR3 gives the full variable domain: ETGVTQSPTHLIKTRGQQVTLRCSSQSGHNTVSWYQQALGQGPQFIFQYYREEENGRGNFPPRFSGLQFPNYSSELNVNALELDDSALYLCASSVGSNQETQYFGPGTRLLVL.

Details on this clone: Other DNA sequences from this sample encode an identical CDR3 as well. The CDR3 protein is CASSFQGAGELFF. CDR3 DNA sequence: TGTGCCAGCAGCTTCCAGGGAGCCGGGGAGCTGTTTTTT. The chain has TRBV5-4 and TRBJ2-2, with D perhaps being TRBD1 or TRBD2 (5 bases each). Germline values: CDR1 SGHNT, CDR2 YYREEE (reference sequence). V was pared by 2 bases and J by 6 bases, with 8 bases between. This CDR3 region has 13 residues. Full variable domain (remainder filled in from reference TRBV5-4 and TRBJ2-2): ETGVTQSPTHLIKTRGQQVTLRCSSQSGHNTVSWYQQALGQGPQFIFQYYREEENGRGNFPPRFSGLQFPNYSSELNVNALELDDSALYLCASSFQGAGELFFGEGSRLTVL.

The rearrangement uses TRBV7-8 and TRBJ1-5; TRBD1 aligns across 9 bases. Germline V gene lookup returns CDR1 SGHVS and CDR2 FQNEAQ. This CDR3 comprises 18 residues. The ends lost 4 bases at V and 0 bases at J; junction bases unmatched: 10. CDR3 residues: CASSWDRVQTYSNQPQHF. The CDR3 bases are TGTGCCAGCAGCTGGGACAGGGTACAAACGTATAGCAATCAGCCCCAGCATTTT.

Regarding this clone: Within the sample, other DNA sequences also encode this same CDR3. The J gene is TRBJ1-4, the V gene TRBV30; 8 bases are shared with TRBD1. Trimming cost V 2 bases and J 8 bases; bases outside gene matches: 10. Germline V gene lookup returns CDR1 GTSNPN and CDR2 SVGIG (reference sequence). This CDR3 comprises 15 residues. As DNA, the CDR3 is TGTGCCTGGAGTATCGGACAGGGAGGTCGGGAAAAACTGTTTTTT. This translates into CAWSIGQGGREKLFF. The full variable domain, rest sourced from reference TRBV30 and TRBJ1-4, is SQTIHQWPATLVQPVGSPLSLECTVEGTSNPNLYWYRQAAGRGLQLLFYSVGIGQISSEVPQNLSASRPQDRQFILSSKKLLLSDSGFYLCAWSIGQGGREKLFFGSGTQLSVL.

This sequence joins TRBV27 and TRBJ2-1, with D perhaps given as TRBD1 or TRBD2 (5 bases each). Trimming removed 1 base from V and 9 bases from J, with 10 bases in between. In germline, CDR1 is MNHEY, CDR2 SMNVEV (reference sequence). The CDR3 covers 13 residues. The CDR3 nucleotides are TGTGCCAGCAGTTTATTAAATGGGGGTGAGCAGTTCTTC. The encoded protein is CASSLLNGGEQFF.

This chain connects TRBV27 to TRBJ2-1; possibly TRBD1 for D (5 bases). Germline CDR1 reads MNHEY; CDR2 reads SMNVEV (reference sequence). Trimming removed 6 bases from V and 7 bases from J, with 16 bases in between. The CDR3 totals 14 residues. The chain's CDR3 is CASRTEQGWNEQFF. The CDR3 region has the DNA TGTGCCAGCAGAACTGAGCAGGGTTGGAATGAGCAGTTCTTC.

The rearrangement uses TRBV12-5 and TRBJ1-4; D call uncertain. Trimming stripped 7 bases from V and 7 bases from J, with 16 bases between. Germline values: CDR1 LGHNT, CDR2 FRNRAP. This CDR3 spans 14 amino acids. The CDR3 sequence: CASAPLSGFEKLFF. The DNA for the CDR3 is TGTGCTAGTGCCCCTTTATCAGGTTTTGAAAAACTGTTTTTT.

The chain recombines TRBV30 with TRBJ1-2, with D perhaps matching TRBD1 (6 bases). The CDR3 has 12 residues. Per germline, CDR1 GTSNPN and CDR2 SVGIG (reference sequence). The V gene lost 6 bases and the J gene lost 6 bases, with 14 bases spanning the gap. The CDR3 loop reads CACGGGGDGYTF. CDR3 DNA sequence: TGTGCCTGCGGGGGGGGCGGCGATGGCTACACCTTC.

This chain uses TRBV6-6 with TRBJ2-6; no clear D gene. Germline CDR1 MNHNY, CDR2 SVGAGI (reference sequence). The CDR3 spans 15 residues. Trimming removed 5 bases from V and 0 bases from J, with 8 bases in between. The CDR3, as DNA: TGTGCCAGCAGTCAACATAACTCTGGGGCCAACGTCCTGACTTTC. As protein: CASSQHNSGANVLTF.

The CDR3 DNA sequence: TGTGCCACCAGCAGATCGAATCTCGGCTCCGGCGAGCAGTACTTC. Protein product: CATSRSNLGSGEQYF. V is TRBV15 and J is TRBJ2-7, with D unclear. V was trimmed by 2 bases and J by 6 bases, leaving 17 bases between them. CDR1 and CDR2 (germline): LNHNV, YYDKDF (reference sequence). This CDR3 has 15 amino acids.

The chain has TRBV4-1 and TRBJ2-7; TRBD2 aligns across 9 bases. The V gene's germline CDR1 is MGHRA and CDR2 YSYEKL. CDR3 length: 16 residues. With V trimmed by 0 bases and J by 2 bases, 5 bases remained unmatched. The CDR3 nucleotides are TGCGCCAGCAGCCAAGATCGACTAGCGGCGGCCTACGAGCAGTACTTC. This encodes CASSQDRLAAAYEQYF.

The V call is TRBV6-6, the J call TRBJ1-5, with D maybe TRBD1 (5 bases). The ends were cut back, 2 bases at V and 1 base at J, with 6 bases in the middle. Germline V gene sequence: CDR1 MNHNY, CDR2 SVGAGI (reference sequence). CDR3 length: 14 residues. The chain's CDR3 is CASSYGDSNQPQHF. In nucleotides, the CDR3 is TGTGCCAGCAGTTACGGGGACAGCAATCAGCCCCAGCATTTT.

This clone was seen only once. The rearrangement links TRBV11-3 to TRBJ1-6; the D gene is possibly TRBD1 (5 bases). V lost 5 bases and J lost 3, with 14 bases in between. The CDR3 has 16 residues. Germline CDR1 SGHNT, CDR2 YENEEA. CDR3 loop: CASSTFGDGYNSPLHF. The CDR3 region has the DNA TGTGCCAGCAGCACGTTCGGGGACGGCTATAATTCACCCCTCCACTTT.

The V and J genes are TRBV11-1 and TRBJ2-3, with D possibly TRBD1 on 5 matching bases. V was clipped by 5 bases and J by 3 bases, with 12 bases between them. The CDR3 runs 14 residues. The germline V gene encodes CDR1 SGHAT and CDR2 FQDESV (reference sequence). This CDR3 reads CASSVSTVTDTQYF. The CDR3 nucleotides read TGTGCCAGCAGCGTATCGACAGTGACAGATACGCAGTATTTT. Full variable domain (remainder filled in from reference TRBV11-1 and TRBJ2-3): EAEVAQSPRYKITEKSQAVAFWCDPISGHATLYWYRQILGQGPELLVQFQDESVVDDSQLPKDRFSAERLKGVDSTLKIQPAELGDSAMYLCASSVSTVTDTQYFGPGTRLTVL.

The genes are TRBV7-9 and TRBJ2-7; D possibly corresponds to TRBD2 (6 bases). V was shortened by 5 bases and J by 4 bases, with 18 bases between the two germline ends. The CDR3 has 15 residues. The germline gives CDR1 SEHNR, CDR2 FQNEAQ (reference sequence). CDR3 DNA: TGTGCCAGCAGCCCAAGCGGGCAGCGATCTTACGAGCAGTACTTC. It encodes CASSPSGQRSYEQYF.

The chain joins TRBV4-3 to TRBJ2-2; D is ambiguous. CDR1 is LGHNA, CDR2 YSLEER, per germline. The length of the CDR3 is 14 residues. Trimming stripped 1 base from V and 5 bases from J, with 8 bases between. The CDR3 region has the DNA TGCGCCAGCAGCCAAGCGCCGGGTACCGGGGAGCTGTTTTTT. The encoded protein is CASSQAPGTGELFF.

This clone was observed once. The chain combines TRBV5-1 with TRBJ2-5, with 10 nucleotides matching TRBD2. The J segment lost 4 bases and the V segment lost 1 base, leaving 10 bases of the junction unmatched. Germline CDR1 is SGHRS and CDR2 is YFSETQ. The length of the CDR3 is 17 residues. CDR3: CASSLITSGRGSETQYF. CDR3 coding DNA: TGCGCCAGCAGCTTGATTACCAGCGGGAGGGGATCAGAGACCCAGTACTTC.

V gene TRBV28 combines with J gene TRBJ2-5; no reliable D call. The CDR3 is made up of 14 amino acids. Trimming pared 7 bases from V and 4 bases from J, leaving 16 bases between. Germline loops: CDR1 MDHEN, CDR2 SYDVKM. The CDR3 DNA sequence: TGTGCCAGCACCCCGACTGATCGGAGAGAGACCCAGTACTTC. Translated: CASTPTDRRETQYF. The full variable domain, its missing parts supplied by reference TRBV28 and TRBJ2-5, is DVKVTQSSRYLVKRTGEKVFLECVQDMDHENMFWYRQDPGLGLRLIYFSYDVKMKEKGDIPEGYSVSREKKERFSLILESASTNQTSMYLCASTPTDRRETQYFGPGTRLLVL.

This clone was recorded a few times. This chain joins TRBV19 and TRBJ2-7; the match to TRBD2 covers 7 bases. V was clipped by 3 bases and J by 6 bases; unmatched bases: 5. The germline CDR1 and CDR2 sequences are LNHDA and SQIVND (reference sequence). The CDR3 sequence is 13 residues long. The chain's CDR3 is CASSIIREGEQYF. DNA for the CDR3: TGTGCCAGTAGTATCATAAGGGAGGGCGAGCAGTACTTC. Full variable domain (rest looked up from reference TRBV19 and TRBJ2-7): DGGITQSPKYLFRKEGQNVTLSCEQNLNHDAMYWYRQDPGQGLRLIYYSQIVNDFQKGDIAEGYSVSREKKESFPLTVTSAQKNPTAFYLCASSIIREGEQYFGPGTRLTVT.

The V call is TRBV6-1, the J call TRBJ2-6; D unresolved. The CDR3 is 18 amino acids. Germline CDR1 and CDR2: MNHNS and SASEGT. The V end lost 4 bases, the J end lost 0 bases, and 16 bases lay between the germline ends. The chain's CDR3 is CASSAVLLTSSGANVLTF. The CDR3 region has the DNA TGTGCCAGCAGTGCTGTTTTACTGACAAGCTCTGGGGCCAACGTCCTGACTTTC.

The chain recombines TRBV5-6 with TRBJ2-7; D gene uncertain. Germline assignment: CDR1 SGHDT and CDR2 YYEEEE. V shed 1 base and J shed 5 bases, with 7 bases lying between them. The CDR3 runs to 12 residues. The CDR3 DNA sequence: TGTGCCAGCAGCTTGACTCGTAACGAGCAGTACTTC. Translated: CASSLTRNEQYF.

This clone has a handful of counts. The chain joins TRBV6-5 to TRBJ2-7, with D possibly being TRBD2 (6 bases). The germline CDR1 and CDR2 sequences are MNHEY and SVGAGI. V was shortened by 2 bases and J by 6 bases, with 11 bases between the two germline ends. The CDR3 consists of 13 residues. Written as DNA, the CDR3 is TGTGCCAGCAGTTACGGTGGGGGGTTCGAGCAGTACTTC. This encodes CASSYGGGFEQYF.

This chain joins TRBV7-9 and TRBJ1-5; weak D call: TRBD1 (5 bases). The CDR3 contains 16 residues. The V end lost 3 bases, the J end lost 0 bases, and 12 bases lay between the germline ends. Germline loops: CDR1 SEHNR, CDR2 FQNEAQ (reference sequence). The CDR3 DNA follows: TGTGCCAGCAGCTTGGGGCCCTCAAATAGCAATCAGCCCCAGCATTTT. Translated: CASSLGPSNSNQPQHF.

CDR3 coding DNA: TGTGCCAGCAGTGAATGGGAGAGCCGGTCTTTCTTT. Encoded protein: CASSEWESRSFF. The chain is built from TRBV6-1 and TRBJ1-1; D gene uncertain. Deletions cut 2 bases from V and 12 bases from J, with 13 bases between. Germline assignment: CDR1 MNHNS and CDR2 SASEGT. The CDR3 consists of 12 residues.

For this clone: Other nucleotide sequences from this sample produce the same CDR3. The genes are TRBV4-1 and TRBJ2-7, with 10 bases lining up with TRBD1. V shed 3 bases, J shed 3 bases, and the junction held 2 bases outside the gene matches. There are 14 residues in the CDR3. Germline V lookup: CDR1 MGHRA, CDR2 YSYEKL. CDR3 sequence: CASSQGQGSYEQYF. The DNA of the CDR3 is TGCGCCAGCAGCCAGGGACAGGGGAGCTACGAGCAGTACTTC.

The chain joins TRBV30 to TRBJ1-6; D ambiguous. The CDR3 spans 17 residues. Trimming took 3 bases from V and 2 from J, leaving 17 bases between them. Germline assignment: CDR1 GTSNPN and CDR2 SVGIG (reference sequence). CDR3 protein: CAWSLGAGVTYNSPLHF. CDR3 nucleotide sequence: TGTGCCTGGAGCCTTGGCGCCGGGGTCACCTATAATTCACCCCTCCACTTT.